A selection of T cell receptor beta chains follows, all from one sample in a study of regulatory T cells in long-lasting Graves disease. Each CDR3 protein gets one entry after TCRdb re-called the multiplex PCR reads with MiXCR. The sample yields more than 300,000 distinct CDR3 sequences, around a sixth seen once. This specimen was peripheral blood mononuclear cells (PBMCs), taken at new diagnosis, from a patient treated with antithyroid drugs. Receptors originate from a female donor with Graves disease. CDR3s include the opening cysteine and the closing phenylalanine or tryptophan. Fields, in order: V gene, D gene, clone size, J gene, CDR3 DNA, CDR3 protein. The D gene is left open where the match is weak. Expanded clones are given a class, and other clones once, few, many or no size at all.

TRBV6-4	TRBD1	NA	TRBJ1-5	TGTGCCAGCAGTGACTCGGACAGGGACCCGCCCCAGCATTTT	CASSDSDRDPPQHF
TRBV7-3	NA	many	TRBJ2-3	TGTGCCAGCAGCTTAGAGGGACTCCCCGGCACAGATACGCAGTATTTT	CASSLEGLPGTDTQYF
TRBV20-1	TRBD1	many	TRBJ1-1	TGCAGTGCTAGAGGACAGGGGTATTGGGTCACTGAAGCTTTCTTT	CSARGQGYWVTEAFF
TRBV7-2	NA	many	TRBJ1-2	TGTGCCAGCAGCTTAAATCCCGGCGGCTACACCTTC	CASSLNPGGYTF
TRBV15	NA	many	TRBJ1-1	TGTGCCACCAGCAGAGATTGGGGCAGATATGAAGCTTTCTTT	CATSRDWGRYEAFF
TRBV6-1	NA	many	TRBJ2-4	TGTGCCAGCAGAAGACAGTTTGTGGCCAAAAACATTCAGTACTTC	CASRRQFVAKNIQYF
TRBV27	NA	many	TRBJ2-2	TGTGCCAGCAGTTTAATCGGGGGGCTTGGCACCGGGGAGCTGTTTTTT	CASSLIGGLGTGELFF
TRBV6-1	NA	many	TRBJ1-5	TGTGCCAGCAGTGATTCGGGTTCAATTTATAGCAATCAGCCCCAGCATTTT	CASSDSGSIYSNQPQHF
TRBV28	NA	many	TRBJ2-3	TGTGCCAGCAGTTTAGGAGGGGTGGGCAAAGGGCCAGATACGCAGTATTTT	CASSLGGVGKGPDTQYF
TRBV12-3/TRBV12-4	TRBD1	NA	TRBJ2-3	TGTGCCAGCAGGGGGACAGGGGGCCCAGATACGCAGTATTTT	CASRGTGGPDTQYF
TRBV20-1	TRBD2	many	TRBJ2-1	TGCAGTGCTAGAGAAGTGGCTAGCGGACCTTGGGGTGAGCAGTTCTTC	CSAREVASGPWGEQFF
TRBV4-1	TRBD1	many	TRBJ1-1	TGCGCCAGCAGCCAAGGCACTGATACGGGACAGGAAGCTTTCTTT	CASSQGTDTGQEAFF
TRBV16	NA	NA	TRBJ1-5	TGTGCCAGCAGCCAATCGTGGCCGGGCGACAATCAGCCCCAGCATTTT	CASSQSWPGDNQPQHF
TRBV24-1	NA	NA	TRBJ2-1	TGTGCCACCAGTGCCACGCCAGGGCAGGGGAGCGATGAGCAGTTCTTC	CATSATPGQGSDEQFF
TRBV24-1	NA	many	TRBJ1-2	TGTGCCACCAGTGATTTGACAGGGAACTATGGCTACACCTTC	CATSDLTGNYGYTF
TRBV2	NA	many	TRBJ1-1	TGTGCCAGCAGGGCAAGACACAACACTGAAGCTTTCTTT	CASRARHNTEAFF
TRBV7-2	NA	NA	TRBJ1-1	TGTGCCAGCAGCTTAGGGGCCCTGATAGGGAACACTGAAGCTTTCTTT	CASSLGALIGNTEAFF
TRBV13	NA	many	TRBJ1-2	TGTGCCAGCAGCTCGATAACGAACTATGGCTACACCTTC	CASSSITNYGYTF
TRBV11-2	NA	NA	TRBJ2-7	TGTGCCAGCAGCTTAGTGGCTGGGACTCGCAGCTCCTACGAGCAGTACTTC	CASSLVAGTRSSYEQYF
TRBV19	NA	NA	TRBJ2-2	TGTGCCAGTAGTATCAATTGGGACACCGGGGAGCTGTTTTTT	CASSINWDTGELFF
TRBV6-1	NA	many	TRBJ1-5	TGTGCCAGCAGGGCCGGGGCCACATCCCTTCAGCCCCAGCATTTT	CASRAGATSLQPQHF
TRBV10-3	NA	NA	TRBJ1-4	TGTGCCATCATGGGAGATGATAATGAAAAACTGTTTTTT	CAIMGDDNEKLFF
TRBV4-3	NA	NA	TRBJ2-2	TGCGCCAGCAGCCAAGATATAGACTTCCCGAGAACCGGGGAGCTGTTTTTT	CASSQDIDFPRTGELFF
TRBV29-1	NA	many	TRBJ2-3	TGCAGCGTTGAAGATCCCGAGGGAGGGGGGAGCACAGATACGCAGTATTTT	CSVEDPEGGGSTDTQYF
TRBV12-5	TRBD1	many	TRBJ1-2	TGTGCTAGTGGTTTGGTACTGGGGGGACAGGGGAACTATGGCTACACCTTC	CASGLVLGGQGNYGYTF
TRBV20-1	TRBD2	many	TRBJ2-3	TGCAGTGCTAGAGACTGGGACTACGACACAGATACGCAGTATTTT	CSARDWDYDTDTQYF
TRBV6-2/TRBV6-3	TRBD1	many	TRBJ1-1	TGTGCCGGCAGTTCCGGGACAGGCGGGCCCCCTCCAGAAGCTTTCTTT	CAGSSGTGGPPPEAFF
TRBV10-2	TRBD1	NA	TRBJ1-1	TGCGCCAGCAGAACAGGGGAGTTTGGTGGAGCTTTCTTT	CASRTGEFGGAFF
TRBV7-3	TRBD1	NA	TRBJ1-2	TGTGCCAGCAGCTCGCTACCCTTACCGGGACAGGCATATGGCTACACCTTC	CASSSLPLPGQAYGYTF